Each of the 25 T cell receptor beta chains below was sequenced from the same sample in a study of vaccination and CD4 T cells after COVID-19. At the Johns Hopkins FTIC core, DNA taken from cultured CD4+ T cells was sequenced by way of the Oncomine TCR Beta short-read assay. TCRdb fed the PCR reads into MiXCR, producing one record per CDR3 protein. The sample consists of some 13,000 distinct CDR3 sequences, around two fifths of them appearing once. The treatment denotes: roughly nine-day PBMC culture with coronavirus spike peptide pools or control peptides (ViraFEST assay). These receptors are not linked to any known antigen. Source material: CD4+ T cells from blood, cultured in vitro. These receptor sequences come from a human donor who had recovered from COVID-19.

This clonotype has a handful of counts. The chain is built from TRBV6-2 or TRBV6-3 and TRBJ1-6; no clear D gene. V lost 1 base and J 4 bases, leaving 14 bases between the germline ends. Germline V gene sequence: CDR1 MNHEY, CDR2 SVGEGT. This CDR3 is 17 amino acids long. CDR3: CASSYFNQRGYNSPLHF. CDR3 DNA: TGTGCCAGCAGTTACTTCAACCAACGCGGGTATAATTCACCCCTCCACTTT.

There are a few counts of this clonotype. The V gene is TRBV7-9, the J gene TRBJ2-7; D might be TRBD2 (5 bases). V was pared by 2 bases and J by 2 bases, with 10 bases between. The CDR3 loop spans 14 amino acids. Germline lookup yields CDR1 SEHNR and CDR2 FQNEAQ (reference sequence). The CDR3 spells CASSLLAETYEQYF. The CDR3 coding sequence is TGTGCCAGCAGCTTACTAGCTGAAACCTACGAGCAGTACTTC.

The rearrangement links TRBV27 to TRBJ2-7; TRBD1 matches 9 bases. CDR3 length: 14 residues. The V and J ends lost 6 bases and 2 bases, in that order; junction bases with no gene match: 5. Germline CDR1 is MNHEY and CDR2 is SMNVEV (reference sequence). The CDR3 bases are TGTGCCAGCAGGCCGGGACAGGGCCCCTACGAGCAGTACTTC. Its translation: CASRPGQGPYEQYF.

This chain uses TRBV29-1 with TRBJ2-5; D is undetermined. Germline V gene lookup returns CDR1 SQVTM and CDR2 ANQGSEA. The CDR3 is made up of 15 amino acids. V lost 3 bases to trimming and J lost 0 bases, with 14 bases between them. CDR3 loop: CSVDKKATYQETQYF. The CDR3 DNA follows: TGCAGCGTTGATAAGAAAGCAACGTACCAAGAGACCCAGTACTTC.

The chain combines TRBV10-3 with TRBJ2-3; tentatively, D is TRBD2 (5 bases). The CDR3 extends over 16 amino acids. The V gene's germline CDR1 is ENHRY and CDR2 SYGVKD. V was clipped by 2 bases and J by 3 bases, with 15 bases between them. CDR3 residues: CAISETSLRGTDTQYF. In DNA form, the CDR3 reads TGTGCCATCAGTGAGACGTCCCTGAGAGGGACAGATACGCAGTATTTT.

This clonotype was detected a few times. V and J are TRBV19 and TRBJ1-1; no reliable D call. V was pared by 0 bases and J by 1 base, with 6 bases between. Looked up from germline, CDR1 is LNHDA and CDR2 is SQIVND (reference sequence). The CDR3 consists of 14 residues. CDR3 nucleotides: TGTGCCAGTAGTATAGAGGGCCAGAACACTGAAGCTTTCTTT. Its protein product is CASSIEGQNTEAFF.

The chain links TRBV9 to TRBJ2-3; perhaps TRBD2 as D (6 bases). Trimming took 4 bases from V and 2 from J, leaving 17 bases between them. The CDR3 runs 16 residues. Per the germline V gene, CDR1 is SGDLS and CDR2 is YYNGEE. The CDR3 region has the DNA TGTGCCAGCAGCCAAGGAACTAGCCAGATCACAGATACGCAGTATTTT. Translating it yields CASSQGTSQITDTQYF.

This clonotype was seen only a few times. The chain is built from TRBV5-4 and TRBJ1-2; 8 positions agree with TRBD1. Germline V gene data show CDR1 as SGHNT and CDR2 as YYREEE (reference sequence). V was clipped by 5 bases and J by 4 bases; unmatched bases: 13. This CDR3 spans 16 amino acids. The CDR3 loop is CASRGAGAGGLYGYTF. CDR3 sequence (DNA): TGTGCCAGCAGGGGTGCGGGGGCAGGGGGCCTCTATGGCTACACCTTC.

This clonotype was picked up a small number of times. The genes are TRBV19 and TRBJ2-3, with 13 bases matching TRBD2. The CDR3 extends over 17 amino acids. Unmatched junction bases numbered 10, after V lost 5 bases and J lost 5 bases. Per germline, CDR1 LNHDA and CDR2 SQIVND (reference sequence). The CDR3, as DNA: TGTGCCAGTAGTGCGCTAACTAGCGGGAGGGCCCGAGATACGCAGTATTTT. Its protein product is CASSALTSGRARDTQYF.

Here the CDR3 DNA reads TGTGCCAGCAGTTACGGCCAGGGAGACGGGGTCACAGATACGCAGTATTTT. Its protein is CASSYGQGDGVTDTQYF. V is TRBV6-5 and J is TRBJ2-3; D possibly uses TRBD1 or TRBD2 (5 bases each). The CDR3 runs to 17 residues. V lost 2 bases and J lost 2, with 17 bases in between. Germline values: CDR1 MNHEY, CDR2 SVGAGI.

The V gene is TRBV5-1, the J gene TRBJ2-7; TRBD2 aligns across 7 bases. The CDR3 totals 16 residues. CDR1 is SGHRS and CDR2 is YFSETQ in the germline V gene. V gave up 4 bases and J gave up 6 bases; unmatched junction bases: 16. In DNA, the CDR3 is TGCGCCAGCAGCATTGGGAAGAATTGGAGGGAGGGCGAGCAGTACTTC. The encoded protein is CASSIGKNWREGEQYF.

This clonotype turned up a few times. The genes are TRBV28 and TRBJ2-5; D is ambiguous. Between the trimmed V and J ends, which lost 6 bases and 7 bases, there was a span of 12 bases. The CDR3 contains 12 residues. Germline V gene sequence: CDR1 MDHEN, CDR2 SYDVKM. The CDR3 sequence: CASRPNLGTQYF. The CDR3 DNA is TGTGCCAGCAGGCCTAACCTGGGGACCCAGTACTTC. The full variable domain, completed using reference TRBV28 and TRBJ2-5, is DVKVTQSSRYLVKRTGEKVFLECVQDMDHENMFWYRQDPGLGLRLIYFSYDVKMKEKGDIPEGYSVSREKKERFSLILESASTNQTSMYLCASRPNLGTQYFGPGTRLLVL.

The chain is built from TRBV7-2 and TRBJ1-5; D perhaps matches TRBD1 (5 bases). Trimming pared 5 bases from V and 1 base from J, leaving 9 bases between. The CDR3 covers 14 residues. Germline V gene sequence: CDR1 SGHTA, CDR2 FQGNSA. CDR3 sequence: CASSQTGSNQPQHF. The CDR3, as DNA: TGTGCCAGCAGCCAAACAGGAAGCAATCAGCCCCAGCATTTT.

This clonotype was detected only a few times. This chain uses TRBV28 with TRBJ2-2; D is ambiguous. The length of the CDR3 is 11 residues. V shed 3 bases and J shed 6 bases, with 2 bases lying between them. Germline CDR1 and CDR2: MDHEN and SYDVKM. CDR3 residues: CASSFPGELFF. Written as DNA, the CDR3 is TGTGCCAGCAGTTTCCCCGGGGAGCTGTTTTTT.

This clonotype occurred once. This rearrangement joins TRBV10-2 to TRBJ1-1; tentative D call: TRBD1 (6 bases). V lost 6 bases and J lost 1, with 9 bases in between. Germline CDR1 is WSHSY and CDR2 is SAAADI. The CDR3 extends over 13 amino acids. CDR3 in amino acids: CASREGGNTEAFF. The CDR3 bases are TGCGCCAGCAGGGAGGGGGGGAACACTGAAGCTTTCTTT.

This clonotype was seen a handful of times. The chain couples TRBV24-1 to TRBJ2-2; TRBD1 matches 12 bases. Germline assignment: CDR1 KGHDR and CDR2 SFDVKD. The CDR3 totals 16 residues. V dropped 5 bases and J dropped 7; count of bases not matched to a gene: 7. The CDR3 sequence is CATSASGTGGIGELFF. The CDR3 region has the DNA TGTGCCACCAGTGCCTCGGGGACAGGGGGCATCGGGGAGCTGTTTTTT.

CDR3 DNA: TGTGCCAGCTCACGTGCTAGCGGGAGGACTGAGCAGTTCTTC. It yields the protein CASSRASGRTEQFF. This chain connects TRBV18 to TRBJ2-1; 11 positions agree with TRBD2. There are 14 residues in the CDR3. Germline CDR1 reads KGHSH; CDR2 reads LQKENI. V was clipped by 4 bases and J by 9 bases; unmatched bases: 5.

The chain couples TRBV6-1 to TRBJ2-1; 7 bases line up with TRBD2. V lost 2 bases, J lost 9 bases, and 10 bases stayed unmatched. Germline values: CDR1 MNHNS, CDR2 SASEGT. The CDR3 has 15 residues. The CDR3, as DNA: TGTGCCAGCAGTGAATTGGCGGGAGTCGGAGGTGAGCAGTTCTTC. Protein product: CASSELAGVGGEQFF.

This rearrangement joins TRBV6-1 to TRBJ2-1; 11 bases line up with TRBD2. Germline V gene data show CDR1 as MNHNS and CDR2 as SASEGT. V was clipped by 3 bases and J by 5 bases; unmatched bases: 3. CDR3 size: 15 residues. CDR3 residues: CASSDWGLADNEQFF. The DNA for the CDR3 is TGTGCCAGCAGTGATTGGGGACTAGCGGACAATGAGCAGTTCTTC.

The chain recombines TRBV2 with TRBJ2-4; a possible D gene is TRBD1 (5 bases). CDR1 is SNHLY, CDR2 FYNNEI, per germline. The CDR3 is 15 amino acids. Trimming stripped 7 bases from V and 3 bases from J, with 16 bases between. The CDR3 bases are TGTGCCAGCACGGCTGGGCAGGGCAACAAAAACATTCAGTACTTC. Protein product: CASTAGQGNKNIQYF.

The CDR3 bases are TGCGCCAGCAGCCCCTATAACAGACAAGAGACCCAGTACTTC. Protein sequence: CASSPYNRQETQYF. This sequence joins TRBV4-1 and TRBJ2-5; D is unclear. The germline V and J ends were trimmed by 4 bases and 2 bases, with 11 bases remaining between them. There are 14 residues in the CDR3. Per germline, CDR1 MGHRA and CDR2 YSYEKL.

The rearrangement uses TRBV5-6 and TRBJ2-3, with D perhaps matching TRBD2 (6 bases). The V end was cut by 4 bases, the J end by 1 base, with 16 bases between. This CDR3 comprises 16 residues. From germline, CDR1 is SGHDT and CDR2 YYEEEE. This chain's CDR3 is CASSLTAGWGTDTQYF. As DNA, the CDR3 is TGTGCCAGCAGCCTTACTGCGGGGTGGGGCACAGATACGCAGTATTTT.

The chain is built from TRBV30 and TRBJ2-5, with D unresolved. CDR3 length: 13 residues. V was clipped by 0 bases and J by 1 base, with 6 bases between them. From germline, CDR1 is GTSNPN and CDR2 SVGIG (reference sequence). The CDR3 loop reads CAWSVSSQETQYF. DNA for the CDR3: TGTGCCTGGAGTGTATCATCCCAAGAGACCCAGTACTTC.

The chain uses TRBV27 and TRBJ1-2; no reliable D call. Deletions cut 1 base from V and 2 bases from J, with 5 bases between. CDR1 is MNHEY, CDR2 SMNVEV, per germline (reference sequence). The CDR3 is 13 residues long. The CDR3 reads CASSLWGNYGYTF. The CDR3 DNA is TGTGCCAGCAGTTTATGGGGAAACTATGGCTACACCTTC.

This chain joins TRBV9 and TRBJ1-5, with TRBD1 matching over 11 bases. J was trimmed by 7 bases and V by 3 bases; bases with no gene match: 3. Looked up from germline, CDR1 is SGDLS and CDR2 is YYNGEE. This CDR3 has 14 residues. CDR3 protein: CASSAGTGGQPQHF. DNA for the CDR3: TGTGCCAGCAGCGCGGGGACAGGGGGACAGCCCCAGCATTTT. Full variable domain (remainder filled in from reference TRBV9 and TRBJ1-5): DSGVTQTPKHLITATGQRVTLRCSPRSGDLSVYWYQQSLDQGLQFLIQYYNGEERAKGNILERFSAQQFPDLHSELNLSSLELGDSALYFCASSAGTGGQPQHFGDGTRLSIL.